The entry below gives a single TCR beta chain sequence along with its context. The antigen is undetermined. The read gets to within 3 residues of the CDR3 end, and the germline J gene fills in the rest. The repertoire was sequenced with immunoSEQ multiplex PCR; TCRdb's copy has only in-frame clones and lacks some. The listing contains about 20,000 clones. This specimen belongs to a study of T cells in women clearing cervical HPV infection. Overall study context: Case blood was drawn a median approximately 21 weeks after lesion detection.

The study's findings and limits: CIN3+ cases had significantly higher TCR repertoire richness than controls, but evenness did not differ. Timing of associations relative to infection is unclear; T-cell subsets were not isolated.

The CDR3 consists of 14 residues. Per the germline V gene, CDR1 is SGHTA and CDR2 is FQGNSA. V gene TRBV7-2 combines with J gene TRBJ2-4; 9 bases align to TRBD2. The TCR originated in a woman aged 18 to 75 with a cervical HPV16 infection that either progressed to CIN3+ or cleared (not recorded which). The source material was blood buffy coat. CDR3 in amino acids: CASSLRGGSGVQYF. CDR3 DNA (partial): TGTGCCAGCAGCTTGCGGGGGGGGTCAGGCGTT. The complete variable domain, with remaining parts taken from reference TRBV7-2 and TRBJ2-4, reads GAGVSQSPSNKVTEKGKDVELRCDPISGHTALYWYRQSLGQGLEFLIYFQGNSAPDKSGLPSDRFSAERTGGSVSTLTIQRTQQEDSAVYLCASSLRGGSGVQYFGAGTRLSVL.